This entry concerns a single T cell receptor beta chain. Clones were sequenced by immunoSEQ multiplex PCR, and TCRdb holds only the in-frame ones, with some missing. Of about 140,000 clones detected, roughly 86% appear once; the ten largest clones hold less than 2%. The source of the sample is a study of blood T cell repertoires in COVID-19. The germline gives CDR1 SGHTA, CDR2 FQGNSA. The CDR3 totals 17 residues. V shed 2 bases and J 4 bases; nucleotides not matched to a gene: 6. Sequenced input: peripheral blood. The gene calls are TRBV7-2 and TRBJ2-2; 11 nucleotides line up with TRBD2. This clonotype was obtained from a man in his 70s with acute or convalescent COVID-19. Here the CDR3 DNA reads TGTGCCAGCAGCTTAATAGCGGGGGGGCCAGGCACCGGGGAGCTGTTTTTT. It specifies CASSLIAGGPGTGELFF. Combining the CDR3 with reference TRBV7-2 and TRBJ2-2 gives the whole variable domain GAGVSQSPSNKVTEKGKDVELRCDPISGHTALYWYRQSLGQGLEFLIYFQGNSAPDKSGLPSDRFSAERTGGSVSTLTIQRTQQEDSAVYLCASSLIAGGPGTGELFFGEGSRLTVL.